A single sample gave rise to the 6 T cell receptor beta chains below, sequenced in a study of T cells in Graves' hyperthyroidism and ophthalmopathy. Researchers amplified the TCR beta CDR3 regions from RNA transcripts. TCR CDR3 underwent first-round RT-PCR with the HTBI primer set. TCRdb used MiXCR to reprocess the multiplex PCR reads, holding one entry per CDR3 protein. The data show 95,000 to 110,000 distinct CDR3 sequences, approximately 48% seen once. Sequencing was done on a sample of blood. The receptors shown here come from a man aged 40-55 years with Graves' hyperthyroidism.

This clonotype was observed at least ten times. This rearrangement joins TRBV12-3 or TRBV12-4 to TRBJ1-5, with no clear D. Trimming took 2 bases from V and 4 from J, leaving 9 bases between them. This CDR3 contains 14 residues. CDR3 DNA sequence: TGTGCCAGCAGTTTACGAGGGTGGAATCAGCCCCAGCATTTT. Translation gives CASSLRGWNQPQHF.

This clonotype appeared a single time. The chain combines TRBV20-1 with TRBJ2-7, with 15 bases aligning to TRBD2. The junction had 7 bases not matched to a gene; V was cut back by 6 bases and J by 7 bases. The CDR3 has 14 amino acids. Germline V lookup: CDR1 DFQATT, CDR2 SNEGSKA (reference sequence). The CDR3 is CSAFGLAGGLEQYF. Written as DNA, the CDR3 is TGCAGTGCCTTCGGACTAGCGGGGGGGCTTGAGCAGTACTTC.

Details on this clonotype: Compared with germline, one end of the junction differs, possibly owing to a read error. This chain's CDR3 is CASSGDNQEAQYF. The DNA of the CDR3 is TGTGCCAGCAGTGGGGACAATCAAGAGGCCCAGTACTTC. The V and J genes are TRBV2 and TRBJ2-5, with D perhaps TRBD1 (6 bases). There are 13 residues in the CDR3. From germline, CDR1 is SNHLY and CDR2 FYNNEI.

The genes are TRBV12-3 or TRBV12-4 and TRBJ1-1, with TRBD1 matching 7 bases. Germline trimming cut 5 bases from V and 7 bases from J; bases unmatched to any gene: 7. This CDR3 contains 13 residues. Here the CDR3 DNA reads TGTGCCAGCAGTACCGGGACAGCGAATGAAGCTTTCTTT. Protein sequence: CASSTGTANEAFF.

V usage is TRBV7-7 and J usage is TRBJ1-1; D is undetermined. Germline CDR1 SSHAT, CDR2 FNYEAQ (reference sequence). The CDR3 has 12 residues. CDR3 in amino acids: CARAQAITEAFF. The CDR3 coding sequence is TGTGCTAGAGCTCAGGCTATTACTGAAGCTTTCTTT.

This clonotype has only a few counts. The chain joins TRBV6-5 to TRBJ2-1; a weak D match, TRBD2 (6 bases). The CDR3 spans 13 residues. The V end was cut by 8 bases, the J end by 3 bases, with 11 bases between. Germline V lookup: CDR1 MNHEY, CDR2 SVGAGI. CDR3 loop: CASGGTVYNEQFF. In DNA form, the CDR3 reads TGTGCCAGCGGAGGGACGGTCTACAATGAGCAGTTCTTC.